This T cell receptor (beta chain) stems from a study of blood T cells in healthy people across ages (dated by TCRdb to the mid-2010s). Context from the whole study: In model experiments, roughly one uniquely barcoded TCR beta cDNA molecule per two T cells was captured by template switching. Donors of different ages were randomly distributed across sequencing lanes to avoid experimental bias. Four age groups were formed from the donors: young (average approximately 17 years), middle-aged (around 37), aged (about 62) and long-lived (about 75). The study measured age-related changes in TCR beta repertoire diversity using deep sequencing normalized with unique cDNA molecular identifiers. For two donors (one aged 18 to 30 and one aged 80 or older), the study analyzed two additional independent replicas of 1 million unique cDNA reads from the same blood draw.

On this clonotype: Its antigen remains unidentified. There are no base qualities to consult, and no much larger clone falls within one base.

The CDR3, from cysteine to phenylalanine, totals 16 residues. The DNA shown is the 48-base CDR3, in frame from base 1. CDR1 LGHNA and CDR2 YNFKEQ were looked up in the germline V gene. V loses 0 bases, J loses 0 bases, and the germline ends lie 11 bases apart. Donors were about 36 systemically healthy Caucasian individuals from Russia aged roughly 6 to 90 years. Each donor gave approximately 9.3 milliliters of peripheral blood, collected into EDTA-treated Vacutainer tubes. PBMCs were isolated by Ficoll-Paque density-gradient centrifugation, with at least 6 million obtained per sample. Trizol reagent was used to extract total RNA from PBMCs, with at least 5 micrograms per sample. For every donor, an aliquot of PBMCs went through flow cytometry to measure the percentages of naive CD45RAhigh/CD27high T cells. What the study reported, not specific to this receptor: Estimates of total diversity from one million sequenced T cells were regarded as lower bounds and underestimates. There was a strong correlation between observed TCR beta diversity and the percentage of naive T cells measured by flow cytometry. As age increased, observed TCR beta diversity per million T cells dropped in a roughly linear way, and a significant reduction was already evident by age around 41. Conclusive comparison of naive and antigen-experienced compartments was prevented by the profiling of bulk unsorted PBMCs. The long-lived group showed more naive CD4+ T cells, fewer expanded clones and increased TCR diversity than the aged group, suggesting age selection. Because the CMV infection status of the donors was unknown, age-related changes in expanded clonotypes may potentially have been confounded.

The library was built by means of 5' RACE. Sequenced on an Illumina HiSeq 2500. The second PCR ran for about 7 to 11 cycles and used a J-beta primer mix along with a sample-barcoded 5' primer. Each TCR beta cDNA molecule received a unique molecular identifier from a template-switch 5' adaptor carrying 12 random nucleotides. Each sample yielded at least 2.5 million CDR3-containing paired-end reads. First-strand cDNA was synthesized from all RNA with the Mint cDNA synthesis kit, primed by a TRBC-specific oligonucleotide. After uracil-DNA glycosylase treatment, a first 18-cycle PCR used universal primers M1SS and BC2_uni_R on all cDNA. Processing in the source paper ran as follows. For normalization, 1 million high-quality reads, each with a distinct molecular identifier, were randomly selected from each sample. Instead of being binned into consensus sequences, reads with shared molecular identifiers were discarded. MiTCR, run with a Q25 quality threshold and the strictest error-elimination algorithm, handled CDR3 identification, clonotype clustering and error correction. A nonparametric unseen species model with Euler transformation was used to estimate a lower bound on total TCR beta diversity. TCRdb ran its own pipeline on the public reads, namely fastp trimming at Q25 and MiXCR clone calling, and kept in-frame beta chains. For every CDR3 protein sequence, its rows merge into one entry that carries the most common genes and DNA. The V and J calls, along with clone size, are taken from TCRdb and not from the paper's own processing. For this sample there are some 1.1 million distinct CDR3 sequences; more than 30% appear just once. Around 12% of the sample lies in the top ten.

Specimen: blood. The rearrangement joined TRBV4-2 to TRBJ1-1; the D region possibly corresponds to TRBD1 (5 bases align). This receptor was taken from a man aged 18 to 29 in good health. In nucleotide form, the sequence is TGTGCCAGCAGCCAAGACGGGGGGTTCATGAACACTGAAGCTTTCTTT. Protein translation: CASSQDGGFMNTEAFF.